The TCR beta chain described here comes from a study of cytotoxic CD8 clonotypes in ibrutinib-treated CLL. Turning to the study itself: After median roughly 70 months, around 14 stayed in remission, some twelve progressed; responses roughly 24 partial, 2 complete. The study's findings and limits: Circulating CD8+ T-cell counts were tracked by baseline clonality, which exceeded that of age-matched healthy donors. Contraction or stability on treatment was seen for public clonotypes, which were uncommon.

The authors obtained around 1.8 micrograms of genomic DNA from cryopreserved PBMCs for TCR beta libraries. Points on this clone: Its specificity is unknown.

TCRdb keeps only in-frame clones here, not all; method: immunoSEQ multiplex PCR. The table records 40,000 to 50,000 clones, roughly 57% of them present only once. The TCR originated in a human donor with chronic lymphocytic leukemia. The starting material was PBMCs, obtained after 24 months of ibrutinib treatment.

The DNA for the CDR3 is TGCAGCGTACTAGGGGACCGCACAGATACGCAGTATTTT. It yields the protein CSVLGDRTDTQYF. The chain recombines TRBV29-1 with TRBJ2-3; perhaps D is TRBD1 or TRBD2 (5 bases each). The ends were cut back, 6 bases at V and 1 base at J, with 11 bases in the middle. The CDR3 spans 13 residues. Germline loops: CDR1 SQVTM, CDR2 ANQGSEA.